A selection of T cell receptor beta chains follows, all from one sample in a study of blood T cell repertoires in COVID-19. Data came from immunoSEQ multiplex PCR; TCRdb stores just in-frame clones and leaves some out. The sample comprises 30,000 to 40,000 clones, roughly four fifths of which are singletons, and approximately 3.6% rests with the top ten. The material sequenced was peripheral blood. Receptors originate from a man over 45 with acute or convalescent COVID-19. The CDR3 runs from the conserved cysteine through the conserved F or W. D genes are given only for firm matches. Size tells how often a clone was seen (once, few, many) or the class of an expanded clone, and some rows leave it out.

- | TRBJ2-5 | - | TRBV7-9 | CASSFEKTQYF | TGTGCCAGCAGCTTTGAGAAGACCCAGTACTTC
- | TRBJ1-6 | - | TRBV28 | CASSLLTFSVNSPLHF | TGTGCCAGCAGTTTGTTAACCTTTTCAGTCAATTCACCCCTCCACTTT
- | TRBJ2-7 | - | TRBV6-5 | CASDPREARGYEQYF | TGTGCCAGCGACCCCCGAGAAGCGAGGGGGTACGAGCAGTACTTC
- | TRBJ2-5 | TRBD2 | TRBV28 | CASSSASGQETQYF | TGTGCCAGCAGTTCGGCTAGCGGACAAGAGACCCAGTACTTC
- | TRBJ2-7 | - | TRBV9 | CASSVGWGEDEQYF | TGTGCCAGCAGCGTAGGATGGGGGGAGGACGAGCAGTACTTC
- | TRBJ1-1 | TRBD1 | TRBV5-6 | CASTGTGGTEAFF | TGTGCCAGCACCGGGACAGGGGGGACTGAAGCTTTCTTT
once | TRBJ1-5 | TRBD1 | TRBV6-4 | CASSWDRSQPQHF | TGTGCCAGCAGCTGGGACAGATCCCAGCCCCAGCATTTT
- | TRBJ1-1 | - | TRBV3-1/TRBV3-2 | CASSQPPGDTEAFF | TGTGCCAGCAGCCAGCCCCCCGGGGACACTGAAGCTTTCTTT
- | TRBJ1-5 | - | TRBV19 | CASTGTPNQPQHF | TGTGCCAGTACTGGGACTCCTAATCAGCCCCAGCATTTT
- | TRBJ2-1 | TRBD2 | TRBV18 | CASSPGLRRSSGRINEQFF | TGTGCCAGCTCCCCAGGCCTGAGGAGATCTAGCGGGAGAATCAATGAGCAGTTCTTC
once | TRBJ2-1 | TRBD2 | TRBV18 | CASSPPLAGFQFF | TGTGCCAGCTCACCTCCCCTAGCGGGATTTCAGTTCTTC
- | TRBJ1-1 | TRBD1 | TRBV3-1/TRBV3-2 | CASSHHGTGGTEAFF | TGTGCCAGCAGCCACCACGGGACAGGGGGGACTGAAGCTTTCTTT
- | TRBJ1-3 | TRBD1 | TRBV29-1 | CSVEAPDRGYGNTIYF | TGCAGCGTTGAAGCACCAGACAGGGGGTATGGAAACACCATATATTTT
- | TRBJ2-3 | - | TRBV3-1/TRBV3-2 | CASSPAGRDTQYF | TGTGCCAGCAGCCCCGCGGGGAGGGATACGCAGTATTTT
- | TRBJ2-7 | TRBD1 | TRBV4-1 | CASSGYRDRVNEQYF | TGCGCCAGCAGCGGATACCGGGACAGGGTCAACGAGCAGTACTTC
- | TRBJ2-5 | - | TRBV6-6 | CASSSRGTPQETQYF | TGTGCCAGCAGTTCCCGGGGGACTCCACAAGAGACCCAGTACTTC
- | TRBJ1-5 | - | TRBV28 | CASSLAGPGQPQHF | TGTGCCAGCAGTTTAGCCGGGCCGGGGCAGCCCCAGCATTTT
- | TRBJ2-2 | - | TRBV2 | CASSFGGDTGELFF | TGTGCCAGCAGTTTCGGAGGGGACACCGGGGAGCTGTTTTTT
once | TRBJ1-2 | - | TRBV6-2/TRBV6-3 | CASSYSGAGFGYTF | TGTGCCAGCAGTTACTCGGGGGCAGGGTTTGGCTACACCTTC
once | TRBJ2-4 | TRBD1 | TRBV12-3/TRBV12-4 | CASSVGQGNIQYF | TGTGCCAGCAGCGTCGGACAGGGGAACATTCAGTACTTC
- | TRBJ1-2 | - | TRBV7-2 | CASSLESQNYGYTF | TGTGCCAGCAGCTTAGAAAGTCAGAACTATGGCTACACCTTC
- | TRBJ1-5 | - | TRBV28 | CASRQGGSNQPQHF | TGTGCCAGCAGGCAGGGAGGCAGCAATCAGCCCCAGCATTTT
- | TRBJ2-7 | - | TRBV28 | CASKGQTKGEQYF | TGTGCCAGCAAGGGACAAACAAAGGGGGAGCAGTACTTC